The 8 T cell receptor beta chains below come from one sample, sequenced in a study of shared clonotypes between healthy human individuals. The repertoire was sequenced with immunoSEQ multiplex PCR; TCRdb's copy has only in-frame clones and lacks some. The sample lists 2 million to 3 million clones, more than 80% seen once, with over 0.12% in the top ten. Material: naive CD4+ T cells sorted from blood. Documented subset: CD45RA+ positively selected. The receptors were sampled from a man between 18 and 35 years old in good health.

This rearrangement joins TRBV5-1 to TRBJ2-3; no clear D gene. Germline assignment: CDR1 SGHRS and CDR2 YFSETQ. The V end was cut by 6 bases, the J end by 0 bases, with 11 bases between. This CDR3 comprises 14 residues. The CDR3 loop reads CASNPAGSTDTQYF. CDR3 DNA sequence: TGCGCCAGCAACCCCGCCGGAAGCACAGATACGCAGTATTTT.

The chain couples TRBV7-3 to TRBJ2-2, with no clear D. The germline V and J ends were trimmed by 5 bases and 6 bases, with 10 bases remaining between them. Germline CDR1 reads SGHTA; CDR2 reads FQGTGA. The CDR3 contains 13 residues. CDR3 protein: CASSISTPGELFF. CDR3 nucleotides: TGTGCCAGCAGCATTTCGACACCCGGGGAGCTGTTTTTT.

This chain joins TRBV19 and TRBJ2-3; either TRBD1 or TRBD2 may fit D (5 bases each). Trimming took off 1 base at V and 6 bases at J, with 11 bases between the two ends. CDR1 is LNHDA, CDR2 SQIVND, per germline (reference sequence). The CDR3 is 14 amino acids. CDR3 nucleotide sequence: TGTGCCAGTAGTATAGGGGCAGAGGGGGATACGCAGTATTTT. Translated: CASSIGAEGDTQYF.

The V call is TRBV6-5, the J call TRBJ2-3; 8 nucleotides match TRBD2. The junction had 9 bases not matched to a gene; V was cut back by 5 bases and J by 5 bases. CDR1 and CDR2 from the germline V gene are MNHEY and SVGAGI. This CDR3 has 15 amino acids. DNA of the CDR3: TGTGCCAGCAGTCCCGTAGGGGCGGGGGGAGATACGCAGTATTTT. This sequence encodes CASSPVGAGGDTQYF.

The V call is TRBV10-3, the J call TRBJ2-5; weak D call: TRBD2 (5 bases). The CDR3 has 13 residues. Deletions cut 11 bases from V and 1 base from J, with 14 bases between. The germline V gene encodes CDR1 ENHRY and CDR2 SYGVKD. The CDR3 coding sequence is TGTGCCTGCGGATTGGACTTCCAAGAGACCCAGTACTTC. This translates into CACGLDFQETQYF.

In the case of this clone: The same CDR3 can be traced to other DNA sequences in this sample. The chain uses TRBV7-2 and TRBJ2-1, with 13 positions matching TRBD2. The V and J ends lost 2 bases and 5 bases, in that order; junction bases with no gene match: 3. In germline, CDR1 is SGHTA, CDR2 FQGNSA. CDR3 length: 16 amino acids. CDR3 nucleotides: TGTGCCAGCAGCTTACTCGGACTAGCGGGAGACAATGAGCAGTTCTTC. It translates to CASSLLGLAGDNEQFF.

The gene calls are TRBV30 and TRBJ2-7, with D tentatively TRBD1 or TRBD2 (5 bases each). This CDR3 spans 15 amino acids. The germline gives CDR1 GTSNPN, CDR2 SVGIG (reference sequence). V lost 1 base and J lost 4, with 17 bases in between. The CDR3 reads CAWSAGAARGYEQYF. CDR3 coding DNA: TGTGCCTGGAGTGCCGGGGCAGCGAGGGGATACGAGCAGTACTTC. Combining the CDR3 with reference TRBV30 and TRBJ2-7 gives the whole variable domain SQTIHQWPATLVQPVGSPLSLECTVEGTSNPNLYWYRQAAGRGLQLLFYSVGIGQISSEVPQNLSASRPQDRQFILSSKKLLLSDSGFYLCAWSAGAARGYEQYFGPGTRLTVT.

The CDR3: CASREGPVVYGYTF. The CDR3 DNA follows: TGTGCCAGCAGGGAAGGACCCGTTGTCTATGGCTACACCTTC. This chain uses TRBV6-6 with TRBJ1-2; D call uncertain. The CDR3 length is 14 residues. Trimming pared 6 bases from V and 4 bases from J, leaving 15 bases between. CDR1 MNHNY and CDR2 SVGAGI come from the germline V gene (reference sequence).